Below, 2 T cell receptor beta chains from the same sample are listed, as sequenced in a study of cytomegalovirus exposure and HLA in healthy donors. Primers included in the PCR were 60 Vbeta and 13 Jbeta primers. The protocol was immunoSEQ multiplex PCR, while the TCRdb copy is restricted to in-frame clones and leaves out a portion. The sample lists hundreds of thousands of clones; almost 80% were seen once. Sequenced input: PBMCs. Receptors originate from a male donor in good health and CMV-seronegative.

V usage is TRBV5-5 and J usage is TRBJ2-5, with TRBD1 matching 9 bases. Unmatched junction bases numbered 3, after V lost 2 bases and J lost 4 bases. This CDR3 comprises 14 residues. Germline CDR1 is SGHKS and CDR2 is YYEKEE (reference sequence). CDR3: CASSFGQGRETQYF. As DNA, the CDR3 is TGTGCCAGCAGCTTCGGACAGGGGCGAGAGACCCAGTACTTC.

This clone appeared a single time. The chain combines TRBV13 with TRBJ1-4, with D tentatively TRBD1 (5 bases). CDR3 length equals 16 residues. Trimming pared 5 bases from V and 3 bases from J, leaving 16 bases between. Germline V CDR1 and CDR2: PRHDT, FYEKMQ (reference sequence). The CDR3 loop reads CASSLYPREANEKLFF. The CDR3 DNA follows: TGTGCCAGCAGCCTCTACCCCAGGGAGGCTAATGAAAAACTGTTTTTT.